The 25 T cell receptor beta chains below come from one sample, sequenced in a study of T cells after yellow fever vaccination. TCRdb fed the 5' RACE reads into MiXCR, producing one record per CDR3 protein. The sample contains roughly 120,000 distinct CDR3 sequences, about 7.8% of which appear only once. Here the sequenced sample was CD4+ T cells sorted from PBMCs, taken about 41 days after the first yellow fever vaccination. The receptors come from a young man who received the YFV17D yellow fever vaccine.

There are many counts of this clonotype. J is TRBJ1-4 and V is TRBV7-9, with 7 bases fitting TRBD1. With V trimmed by 4 bases and J by 7 bases, 6 bases remained unmatched. Germline lookup yields CDR1 SEHNR and CDR2 FQNEAQ (reference sequence). This CDR3 has 14 residues. The CDR3 reads CASSSTGRREKLFF. DNA of the CDR3: TGTGCCAGCAGCTCGACAGGGCGGCGTGAAAAACTGTTTTTT. Variable domain in full (rest from reference TRBV7-9 and TRBJ1-4): DTGVSQNPRHKITKRGQNVTFRCDPISEHNRLYWYRQTLGQGPEFLTYFQNEAQLEKSRLLSDRFSAERPKGSFSTLEIQRTEQGDSAMYLCASSSTGRREKLFFGSGTQLSVL.

This clonotype has a count of ten or more. The chain is built from TRBV5-5 and TRBJ2-3; unclear D gene. Germline CDR1 is SGHKS and CDR2 is YYEKEE (reference sequence). V lost 1 base and J 2 bases, leaving 11 bases between the germline ends. The CDR3 spans 15 residues. CDR3 DNA sequence: TGTGCCAGCAGCTTGCATGGCATCCTCACAGATACGCAGTATTTT. Amino acid sequence: CASSLHGILTDTQYF.

This clonotype was seen ten or more times. In DNA form, the CDR3 reads TGCGCCAGCAGCCAAATCAGAATATCCCGTGAGCAGTTCTTC. Amino acids: CASSQIRISREQFF. The genes are TRBV4-3 and TRBJ2-1, with D uncertain. CDR3 length: 14 amino acids. Trimming left V 2 bases short and J 9 bases short, with 14 bases between. Germline lookup yields CDR1 LGHNA and CDR2 YSLEER.

This clonotype was detected many times. This chain uses TRBV4-3 with TRBJ1-1, with 7 bases fitting TRBD1. Trimming at V came to 4 bases and at J to 3 bases, leaving 5 bases not matched to a gene. Germline V gene data show CDR1 as LGHNA and CDR2 as YSLEER. The CDR3 totals 14 residues. The CDR3 protein is CASSRTGTDTEAFF. The CDR3 DNA is TGCGCCAGCAGCCGAACCGGGACAGACACTGAAGCTTTCTTT.

This clonotype showed up many times. The rearrangement joins TRBV5-1 to TRBJ2-3, with TRBD2 matching over 9 bases. This CDR3 is 17 amino acids long. Germline CDR1 and CDR2: SGHRS and YFSETQ. Trimming took 3 bases from V and 0 from J; bases not matched to a gene: 8. The CDR3 DNA sequence: TGCGCCAGCAGCTATTTAGCGGGGGCTGCTAGCACAGATACGCAGTATTTT. Its translation: CASSYLAGAASTDTQYF. The full variable domain, completed using reference TRBV5-1 and TRBJ2-3, is KAGVTQTPRYLIKTRGQQVTLSCSPISGHRSVSWYQQTPGQGLQFLFEYFSETQRNKGNFPGRFSGRQFSNSRSEMNVSTLELGDSALYLCASSYLAGAASTDTQYFGPGTRLTVL.

As regards this clonotype: This clone may be a read error of a much larger clone one base away. The chain joins TRBV4-3 to TRBJ2-5; weak D call: TRBD2 (5 bases). The CDR3 is 15 amino acids. Germline V gene sequence: CDR1 LGHNA, CDR2 YSLEER. Here the CDR3 DNA reads TGCGCCTGCAGCCAAGATCTTCGGGGAGAAGAGACCCAGTACTTC. This codes for CACSQDLRGEETQYF.

Many counts were recorded for this clonotype. The chain employs TRBV2 and TRBJ1-5; D not resolved. There are 15 residues in the CDR3. V gave up 7 bases and J gave up 2 bases, with 15 bases separating them. Germline V lookup: CDR1 SNHLY, CDR2 FYNNEI. CDR3 region: CASTGTRAGNQPQHF. CDR3 sequence (DNA): TGTGCCAGCACAGGAACTCGGGCGGGCAATCAGCCCCAGCATTTT.

In regard to this clonotype: Possible read error: a much larger clone is one base away. This rearrangement joins TRBV5-1 to TRBJ2-1, with TRBD2 matching over 13 bases. Germline V gene data show CDR1 as SGHRS and CDR2 as YFSETQ. The CDR3 is made up of 17 amino acids. Unmatched junction bases numbered 8, after V lost 0 bases and J lost 8 bases. The CDR3 DNA follows: TGCGCCAGCAGCTTGGCACTAGCGGGGGGGCTTGATGATGAGCAGTTCTTC. The encoded protein is CASSLALAGGLDDEQFF.

This clonotype appeared many times. The chain combines TRBV5-1 with TRBJ1-2; no clear D gene. V was pared by 0 bases and J by 5 bases, with 5 bases between. CDR1 SGHRS and CDR2 YFSETQ come from the germline V gene. This CDR3 has 12 residues. In DNA form, the CDR3 reads TGCGCCAGCAGCTTGGAAGGGTATGGCTACACCTTC. Protein product: CASSLEGYGYTF.

This clonotype came up many times. CDR3 sequence (DNA): TGTGCCAGCAGGTCACATCCTCTGGAGCAGTACTTC. Translation: CASRSHPLEQYF. The rearrangement links TRBV6-5 to TRBJ2-7; D gene uncertain. The CDR3 has 12 residues. Trimming shortened V by 6 bases and J by 7 bases, and 13 bases separated the two germline ends. The germline V gene has CDR1 MNHEY and CDR2 SVGAGI.

This clonotype was observed many times. The genes are TRBV27 and TRBJ2-7; possibly TRBD1 for D (6 bases). V was cut by 6 bases and J by 6 bases, with 12 bases left in between. This CDR3 is built from 12 residues. The germline CDR1 and CDR2 sequences are MNHEY and SMNVEV (reference sequence). CDR3 sequence reads: CASRGRGSEQYF. CDR3 nucleotides: TGTGCCAGCAGGGGCAGGGGCTCCGAGCAGTACTTC.

The gene calls are TRBV6-2 or TRBV6-3 and TRBJ2-1; 10 bases are a match to TRBD2. The V gene's germline CDR1 is MNHEY and CDR2 SVGEGT. V was clipped by 2 bases and J by 3 bases; unmatched bases: 19. The CDR3 is made up of 21 amino acids. CDR3 nucleotides: TGTGCCAGCAGTTACCCCAGTAGCGGGGGGCCCCTGGGGAGTGTCTACAATGAGCAGTTCTTC. It yields the protein CASSYPSSGGPLGSVYNEQFF.

This clonotype was counted ten times or more. V usage is TRBV7-8 and J usage is TRBJ2-7, with D possibly matching TRBD1 (5 bases). There are 13 residues in the CDR3. V dropped 0 bases and J dropped 7 bases, with 10 bases sitting between them. The germline V gene encodes CDR1 SGHVS and CDR2 FQNEAQ. The DNA for the CDR3 is TGTGCCAGCAGCTTAGCTCCAGGGTGGGAGCAGTACGTC. Translated, it gives CASSLAPGWEQYV.

This clonotype was detected many times. V usage is TRBV20-1 and J usage is TRBJ2-2; 13 bases are a match to TRBD2. With V trimmed by 5 bases and J by 1 base, 7 bases remained unmatched. CDR1 and CDR2 from the germline V gene are DFQATT and SNEGSKA (reference sequence). CDR3 length: 17 amino acids. The CDR3 sequence is CSAQGLAGAQNTGELFF. CDR3 bases: TGCAGTGCTCAAGGACTAGCGGGGGCTCAGAACACCGGGGAGCTGTTTTTT.

This clonotype has at least ten counts. The gene calls are TRBV6-5 and TRBJ1-3; no clear D. V was cut by 6 bases and J by 4 bases, with 22 bases left in between. The CDR3 has 17 residues. Germline V gives CDR1 MNHEY, CDR2 SVGAGI. The CDR3: CASRAKGLPRAGNTIYF. As DNA, the CDR3 is TGTGCCAGCAGAGCAAAGGGCCTACCGAGGGCGGGAAACACCATATATTTT.

This clonotype was detected once. J is TRBJ1-2 and V is TRBV3-1, with D uncertain. Germline CDR1 is LGHDT and CDR2 is YNNKEL (reference sequence). CDR3 length equals 17 residues. Trimming took off 0 bases at V and 3 bases at J, with 17 bases between the two ends. CDR3: CASSQDRSLGWDYGYTF. Here the CDR3 DNA reads TGTGCCAGCAGCCAAGACCGAAGCCTCGGGTGGGACTATGGCTACACCTTC.

This clonotype was found many times. This sequence joins TRBV10-3 and TRBJ2-5; 14 bases align to TRBD2. The CDR3 contains 17 residues. The junction had 10 bases not matched to a gene; V was cut back by 6 bases and J by 4 bases. The germline V gene has CDR1 ENHRY and CDR2 SYGVKD. The CDR3 loop is CAISPPPGLAGGETQYF. The CDR3 nucleotides are TGTGCCATCAGCCCGCCCCCCGGACTAGCGGGGGGAGAGACCCAGTACTTC.

The sample holds many counts of this clonotype. The rearrangement uses TRBV7-2 and TRBJ1-3; D is undetermined. V was clipped by 3 bases and J by 2 bases, with 5 bases between them. The CDR3 contains 13 residues. Germline CDR1 is SGHTA and CDR2 is FQGNSA. This chain's CDR3 is CASSFVAGNTIYF. The CDR3, as DNA: TGTGCCAGCAGCTTTGTAGCTGGAAACACCATATATTTT.

This clonotype was seen repeatedly, ten times or more. V is TRBV2 and J is TRBJ2-7; D unresolved. CDR3 length: 14 residues. The germline V and J ends were trimmed by 2 bases and 6 bases, with 14 bases remaining between them. Germline values: CDR1 SNHLY, CDR2 FYNNEI. The CDR3 here is CASSERRAGPEQYF. DNA for the CDR3: TGTGCCAGCAGTGAACGTAGGGCTGGTCCCGAGCAGTACTTC. Supplemented by reference TRBV2 and TRBJ2-7, the full variable domain reads EPEVTQTPSHQVTQMGQEVILRCVPISNHLYFYWYRQILGQKVEFLVSFYNNEISEKSEIFDDQFSVERPDGSNFTLKIRSTKLEDSAMYFCASSERRAGPEQYFGPGTRLTVT.

This clonotype showed up many times. This rearrangement joins TRBV27 to TRBJ1-4; no clear D gene. This CDR3 spans 15 amino acids. Germline V gives CDR1 MNHEY, CDR2 SMNVEV (reference sequence). V was pared by 6 bases and J by 0 bases, with 11 bases between. CDR3 residues: CASSPVWATNEKLFF. DNA for the CDR3: TGTGCCAGCAGCCCCGTTTGGGCAACTAATGAAAAACTGTTTTTT.

There are many counts of this clonotype. The chain recombines TRBV7-9 with TRBJ2-3, with D hard to call. Germline V gene lookup returns CDR1 SEHNR and CDR2 FQNEAQ (reference sequence). V gave up 5 bases and J gave up 2 bases, with 8 bases separating them. This CDR3 is built from 13 residues. CDR3 in DNA: TGTGCCAGCAGCCGAGAAATCACAGATACGCAGTATTTT. It translates to CASSREITDTQYF.

With respect to this clonotype: This could be a read error, since a much larger clone is one nucleotide away. CDR3 DNA sequence: TGTGCCAGAACTACAGGGCCCACCGGGGAGCTGTTTTTT. Translating gives CARTTGPTGELFF. V and J are TRBV9 and TRBJ2-2; D perhaps matches TRBD1 (6 bases). The CDR3 is 13 amino acids. The V end lost 8 bases, the J end lost 4 bases, and 12 bases lay between the germline ends. Germline V lookup: CDR1 SGDLS, CDR2 YYNGEE.

This clonotype was counted at least ten times. The V and J genes are TRBV5-6 and TRBJ1-1; a possible D gene is TRBD1 (5 bases). The CDR3 extends over 15 amino acids. V was cut by 4 bases and J by 4 bases, with 17 bases left in between. Germline CDR1 reads SGHDT; CDR2 reads YYEEEE. The chain's CDR3 is CASSPRWGVGTEAFF. CDR3 nucleotides: TGTGCCAGCAGCCCTAGGTGGGGGGTCGGCACTGAAGCTTTCTTT.

This clonotype has ten or more counts. The chain combines TRBV6-1 with TRBJ2-7, with no clear D. The CDR3 consists of 11 residues. The germline V gene encodes CDR1 MNHNS and CDR2 SASEGT. The ends were cut back, 4 bases at V and 3 bases at J, with 4 bases in the middle. In nucleotides, the CDR3 is TGTGCCAGCAGTGGCTACTACGAGCAGTACGTC. Protein sequence: CASSGYYEQYV.

This clonotype was seen repeatedly, ten times or more. This CDR3 is CSALHGGYNSPLHF. DNA for the CDR3: TGCAGTGCTCTCCACGGGGGGTATAATTCACCCCTCCACTTT. The V call is TRBV20-1, the J call TRBJ1-6; tentatively, D is TRBD1 (5 bases). Trimming took off 5 bases at V and 4 bases at J, with 12 bases between the two ends. Germline V gene data show CDR1 as DFQATT and CDR2 as SNEGSKA (reference sequence). The CDR3 spans 14 residues.